This TCR beta chain was retrieved from a study of T cells in Graves' hyperthyroidism and ophthalmopathy. Study overall: Prior to any treatment, at the point of initial diagnosis, peripheral blood was collected.

Findings and caveats of the study: Patients with ophthalmopathy were separated from those with stable hyperthyroidism by a 13 V-J model.

Concerning this clonotype: Its antigen is not identified. A much larger clone lies one base from this, so it may be a read error. The CDR3 carries no conserved terminal phenylalanine or tryptophan, so it likely arises from a read error.

The V gene's germline CDR1 is SEHNR and CDR2 FQNEAQ (reference sequence). This CDR3 comprises 15 residues. Trimming took 0 bases from V and 2 from J; bases not matched to a gene: 1. It was RNA transcripts that yielded the amplified TCR beta CDR3 regions. The HTBI primer set was used in a first-round RT-PCR of the TCR CDR3. One entry per CDR3 protein, called by TCRdb with MiXCR from the multiplex PCR reads. The sample consists of around 620,000 distinct CDR3 sequences, 13% to 15% of them appearing once. Clinical symptoms, serum thyroxine and TRAb, thyroid ultrasound and orbital computed tomography together formed the diagnostic basis. The authors took PBMCs from 8 to 10 ml fresh peripheral blood.

This TCR derives from a woman aged 18-29 years with Graves' ophthalmopathy. The sample was blood. V gene TRBV7-9 combines with J gene TRBJ2-7; 10 bases are shared with TRBD2. CDR3 region: CASSLASGRPYEQYL. CDR3 nucleotides: TGTGCCAGCAGCTTAGCTAGCGGGAGGCCCTACGAGCAGTACCTC.